A selection of T cell receptor beta chains follows, all from one sample in a study of T cell responses to AZD1222 COVID-19 vaccine. Repertoires were generated with immunoSEQ multiplex PCR, while TCRdb's copy carries only in-frame clones and drops some. This table holds roughly 67,000 clones, about four fifths found once. Here the sequenced sample was peripheral blood, taken on day 0 of AZD1222 vaccination. The source is an adult in good health. The conserved cysteine and the conserved F or W are not part of the CDR3 here. The size of a clone is reported for some rows only, either as once, few or many, or as a class for expanded clones.

j_call,clone_size,v_call,cdr3_aa
TRBJ1-1,-,TRBV5-1,ASSLGAGGFGEAF
TRBJ1-1,few,TRBV7-2,ASSLISNTEAF
TRBJ1-6,-,TRBV2,ASSEGQGTGSPLH
TRBJ2-5,-,TRBV3-1/TRBV3-2,ASSQDNGGTQY
TRBJ2-3,few,TRBV6-6,ASSYLTVDTQY
TRBJ1-1,-,TRBV18,ASSRSDSRGAF
TRBJ1-1,-,TRBV6-2/TRBV6-3,ASSYGGSEAF
TRBJ2-7,once,TRBV7-6,ASSLIGDRDEQY
TRBJ2-7,few,TRBV2,ASRGVGQGYEQY
TRBJ1-2,-,TRBV14,ASSQVGLRGIYGYT
TRBJ1-1,-,TRBV19,ASRVTGPDTEAF
TRBJ2-7,-,TRBV6-5,ASSYSRGPNEQY
TRBJ1-4,-,TRBV2,ASKKPPLEKLF
TRBJ1-5,-,TRBV6-5,ASSPGTVYQPQH
TRBJ2-1,-,TRBV2,ASRRLTSGGDEQF
TRBJ2-2,few,TRBV29-1,SVGAPGLAAPGELF
TRBJ1-1,-,TRBV5-4,ASSTLQGALTEAF
TRBJ1-1,-,TRBV28,ASILGDRSTEAF
TRBJ2-5,once,TRBV13,ASSLGIRDGQETQY
TRBJ2-7,many,TRBV4-2,ASSPIMSSYEQY
TRBJ2-5,-,TRBV5-6,ASSVILAGPQETQY
TRBJ1-4,few,TRBV27,ASSLVREEKLF
TRBJ2-3,-,TRBV24-1,ATSESGTSWDTQY
TRBJ2-5,-,TRBV7-2,ASSFGLAVETQY
TRBJ1-2,-,TRBV27,ASSPYGQGAAGYT
TRBJ2-5,-,TRBV6-5,ASGNEAFETQY
TRBJ2-7,-,TRBV10-3,AISYPSRATYEQY
TRBJ1-6,-,TRBV9,ASSDGTGGNSPLH
TRBJ1-2,once,TRBV12-2,ASRFPSTKGAYGYT
TRBJ1-1,-,TRBV3-1/TRBV3-2,ASSQDLQAEAF
TRBJ1-4,-,TRBV7-2,ASSPSGPTNEKLF
TRBJ1-2,-,TRBV10-3,ATRGSNYGYT
TRBJ1-2,-,TRBV6-5,ASSLSGQIYGYT
TRBJ1-5,-,TRBV6-1,ASSELKGFNQPQH
TRBJ1-4,-,TRBV6-5,ASRSRTGGEKLF
TRBJ1-5,-,TRBV6-2/TRBV6-3,ASSYSRVKGGLNQPQH
TRBJ1-5,-,TRBV7-8,ASSLKSGGRNLGSNQPQH
TRBJ2-6,few,TRBV5-1,ASSSGTPPGVGANVLT
TRBJ2-1,-,TRBV19,ASSIGTIYNEQF
TRBJ2-1,-,TRBV2,ASLLAGYSNEQF
TRBJ2-1,-,TRBV14,ASSLLRNEQF
TRBJ1-1,-,TRBV5-3,ARSLASGTDTEAF
TRBJ2-5,-,TRBV12-3/TRBV12-4,ASSLAGARGKY
TRBJ2-1,-,TRBV7-2,ASSLWRGGHNEQF
TRBJ2-3,-,TRBV9,ASSVAQRGGGDTQY
TRBJ2-7,once,TRBV28,ASSLSSQGLYEQY
TRBJ2-1,once,TRBV4-3,ASSQELSGGTNEQF